The entry below gives a single TCR beta chain sequence along with its context. This entry belongs to a study of blood T cell repertoires in COVID-19. At the level of the study: The cDNA or gDNA used as material had been derived from T cells, B-cell-depleted T cells, or PBMCs.

As processed by the authors: Estimated nucleated cell counts came from reference gene primer amplification. The assay was immunoSEQ multiplex PCR, and TCRdb's table has in-frame clones only and misses some. V, J and clone size were drawn from that table, and D and trimming were deduced from the DNA. This sample carries some 350,000 clones, over 70% of them seen once, and the ten largest clones take nearly 6.5%. The CDR3 consists of 15 residues. The germline CDR1 and CDR2 sequences are MNHEY and SMNVEV (reference sequence). Trimming cost V 9 bases and J 5 bases, with 22 bases left between them. The material sequenced was peripheral blood. The chain employs TRBV27 and TRBJ1-2; perhaps TRBD1 as D (5 bases). The origin of this receptor is a woman aged 50 to 65 with COVID-19, enrolled during active disease. The CDR3 here is CARPKEPRDLYGYTF. The CDR3, as DNA: TGTGCCAGACCCAAAGAACCCAGGGATTTGTATGGCTACACCTTC.